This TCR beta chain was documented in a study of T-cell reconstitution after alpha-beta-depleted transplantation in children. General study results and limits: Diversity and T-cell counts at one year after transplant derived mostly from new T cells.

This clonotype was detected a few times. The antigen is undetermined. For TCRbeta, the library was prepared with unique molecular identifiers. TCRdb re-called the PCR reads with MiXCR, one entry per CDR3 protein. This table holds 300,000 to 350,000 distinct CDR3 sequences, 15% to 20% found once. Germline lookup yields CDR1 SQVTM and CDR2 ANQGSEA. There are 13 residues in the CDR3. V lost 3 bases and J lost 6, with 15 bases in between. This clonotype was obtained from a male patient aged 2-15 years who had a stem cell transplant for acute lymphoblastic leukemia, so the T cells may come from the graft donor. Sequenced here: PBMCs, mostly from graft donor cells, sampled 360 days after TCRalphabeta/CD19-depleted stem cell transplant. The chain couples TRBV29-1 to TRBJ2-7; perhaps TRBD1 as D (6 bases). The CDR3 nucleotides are TGCAGCGTTGAGTCCCCAGGGGTATTCGAGCAGTACTTC. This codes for CSVESPGVFEQYF.